Below, 26 T cell receptor beta chains from the same sample are listed, as sequenced in a study of T cell responses to AZD1222 COVID-19 vaccine. Sequencing was performed with immunoSEQ multiplex PCR; in TCRdb, only in-frame clones are kept and a portion is missing. The repertoire includes 85,000 to 90,000 clones, approximately 90% of them detected once, and 2% to 2.5% sits in the top ten. The sequencing here drew on peripheral blood, taken on day 0 of AZD1222 vaccination. These receptors originate from an adult in good health.

J is TRBJ1-2 and V is TRBV30; the D is unclear. With 3 bases removed from V and 0 bases from J, the gap between germline ends came to 11 bases. Germline V gene lookup returns CDR1 GTSNPN and CDR2 SVGIG (reference sequence). CDR3 length equals 14 residues. The CDR3 reads CAWSPGRANYGYTF. CDR3 bases: TGTGCCTGGAGCCCAGGACGGGCTAACTATGGCTACACCTTC.

J is TRBJ2-6 and V is TRBV2; a possible D gene is TRBD2 (5 bases). This CDR3 spans 16 amino acids. V lost 4 bases and J lost 0, with 10 bases in between. Germline V gene sequence: CDR1 SNHLY, CDR2 FYNNEI. CDR3 in DNA: TGTGCCAGCAGTGGGACTCGGAGCTCTGGGGCCAACGTCCTGACTTTC. This translates into CASSGTRSSGANVLTF.

V and J are TRBV9 and TRBJ1-2, with D perhaps TRBD1 (5 bases). This CDR3 contains 14 residues. Germline CDR1 and CDR2: SGDLS and YYNGEE. Trimming took off 3 bases at V and 3 bases at J, with 12 bases between the two ends. CDR3 sequence (DNA): TGTGCCAGCAGCGGCCAGGGTGTGTACTATGGCTACACCTTC. It codes for CASSGQGVYYGYTF.

This chain connects TRBV13 to TRBJ1-3; D unclear. This CDR3 has 17 residues. Trimming stripped 0 bases from V and 0 bases from J, with 12 bases between. The germline V gene has CDR1 PRHDT and CDR2 FYEKMQ (reference sequence). This CDR3 reads CASSLGLTLGSGNTIYF. CDR3 bases: TGTGCCAGCAGCTTAGGCCTGACCCTTGGCTCTGGAAACACCATATATTTT.

This clone was seen a handful of times. This sequence joins TRBV30 and TRBJ1-2, with D possibly matching TRBD1 (6 bases). The V end was cut by 2 bases, the J end by 5 bases, with 12 bases between. Per the germline V gene, CDR1 is GTSNPN and CDR2 is SVGIG (reference sequence). The CDR3 contains 13 residues. The CDR3 loop is CAWSSQGYYGYTF. As DNA, the CDR3 is TGTGCCTGGAGTTCCCAGGGGTATTATGGCTACACCTTC. The variable domain in full, completed from reference TRBV30 and TRBJ1-2, reads SQTIHQWPATLVQPVGSPLSLECTVEGTSNPNLYWYRQAAGRGLQLLFYSVGIGQISSEVPQNLSASRPQDRQFILSSKKLLLSDSGFYLCAWSSQGYYGYTFGSGTRLTVV.

The CDR3 loop is CASQLAGGNEQYF. The CDR3 coding sequence is TGTGCCAGTCAACTAGCGGGAGGTAACGAGCAGTACTTC. The chain employs TRBV6-5 and TRBJ2-7; 12 bases are shared with TRBD2. Germline values: CDR1 MNHEY, CDR2 SVGAGI. V was clipped by 9 bases and J by 5 bases; unmatched bases: 5. This CDR3 is built from 13 residues.

CDR3 sequence: CASSQRDRASGYTF. Here the CDR3 DNA reads TGTGCCAGCAGTCAACGCGACAGGGCAAGTGGCTACACCTTC. J is TRBJ1-2 and V is TRBV6-5; 7 bases line up with TRBD1. The CDR3 consists of 14 residues. V trimming: 5 bases; J trimming: 7 bases; junction bases outside the gene matches: 10. CDR1 is MNHEY and CDR2 is SVGAGI in the germline V gene.

V usage is TRBV7-2 and J usage is TRBJ1-6, with a possible D match to TRBD1 (5 bases). The CDR3 extends over 13 amino acids. The V end was cut by 1 base, the J end by 10 bases, with 8 bases between. In germline, CDR1 is SGHTA, CDR2 FQGNSA. The CDR3 bases are TGTGCCAGCAGCTTAGTCAGGGACTCACCCCTCCACTTT. Translating gives CASSLVRDSPLHF.

The V call is TRBV10-2, the J call TRBJ1-5; D remains ambiguous. Trimming cost V 4 bases and J 3 bases, with 13 bases left between them. CDR1 is WSHSY and CDR2 is SAAADI in the germline V gene. This CDR3 region has 15 residues. Here the CDR3 reads CASSVEGGPNQPQHF. CDR3 DNA sequence: TGCGCCAGCAGTGTGGAGGGAGGGCCCAATCAGCCCCAGCATTTT.

The V gene is TRBV4-2, the J gene TRBJ2-7; the match to TRBD2 covers 9 bases. J was trimmed by 2 bases and V by 2 bases; bases with no gene match: 19. This CDR3 has 20 amino acids. CDR1 and CDR2 (germline): LGHNA, YNFKEQ. CDR3 amino acids: CASSQPTGIGSGRKTYEQYF. For the CDR3, the DNA is TGTGCCAGCAGCCAACCCACCGGGATTGGTAGCGGGAGAAAGACCTACGAGCAGTACTTC.

V is TRBV30 and J is TRBJ1-3; maybe TRBD1 (6 bases). V was shortened by 5 bases and J by 2 bases, with 10 bases between the two germline ends. CDR1 GTSNPN and CDR2 SVGIG come from the germline V gene (reference sequence). The CDR3 length is 13 residues. CDR3 region: CAWSQGTGNTIYF. DNA for the CDR3: TGTGCCTGGTCCCAGGGGACTGGAAACACCATATATTTT.

The gene calls are TRBV3-1 (or the pseudogene TRBV3-2) and TRBJ2-5, with 9 bases that match TRBD2. CDR3 length equals 15 residues. Per the germline V gene, CDR1 is LGHDT and CDR2 is YNNKEL (reference sequence). The trim removed 1 base at V and 4 bases at J, leaving 4 bases unmatched. The CDR3 is CASSQASGIRETQYF. The CDR3 region has the DNA TGTGCCAGCAGCCAAGCTAGCGGGATTAGAGAGACCCAGTACTTC.

This chain uses TRBV27 with TRBJ2-3; D is uncertain. The CDR3 totals 14 residues. Germline V CDR1 and CDR2: MNHEY, SMNVEV (reference sequence). With 3 bases removed from V and 6 bases from J, the gap between germline ends came to 13 bases. CDR3 protein: CASSLSPSWDTQYF. The CDR3 nucleotides read TGTGCCAGCAGTTTGTCCCCTTCCTGGGATACGCAGTATTTT.

CDR3: CASSQYSGGARAYEQFF. Here the CDR3 DNA reads TGTGCCAGTAGTCAATATAGCGGGGGGGCCCGTGCGTATGAGCAGTTCTTC. V gene TRBV19 combines with J gene TRBJ2-1; 11 positions agree with TRBD2. The CDR3 loop spans 17 amino acids. The germline gives CDR1 LNHDA, CDR2 SQIVND (reference sequence). After removal of 5 bases from V and 8 bases from J, the junction contained 14 bases not matched to a gene.

This sequence joins TRBV9 and TRBJ2-2, with a tentative D call TRBD1 (6 bases). This CDR3 comprises 16 residues. Germline V CDR1 and CDR2: SGDLS, YYNGEE. V lost 1 base and J 2 bases, leaving 12 bases between the germline ends. CDR3 nucleotides: TGTGCCAGCAGCGTAAACAGGGTCCCAAACACCGGGGAGCTGTTTTTT. As protein: CASSVNRVPNTGELFF.

This chain connects TRBV10-1 to TRBJ1-3; D might be TRBD1 (5 bases). CDR3 length: 14 residues. In germline, CDR1 is WNHNN, CDR2 SYGVQD (reference sequence). With 3 bases removed from V and 1 base from J, the gap between germline ends came to 7 bases. As DNA, the CDR3 is TGCGCCAGCAGTGACGGGGGATCTGGAAACACCATATATTTT. It is translated as CASSDGGSGNTIYF.

J is TRBJ1-3 and V is TRBV19; D not resolved. Germline V lookup: CDR1 LNHDA, CDR2 SQIVND (reference sequence). Trimming took off 7 bases at V and 1 base at J, with 14 bases between the two ends. The CDR3 has 15 residues. The CDR3 nucleotides read TGTGCCAGTAACCCGGGCCTCCTTTCTGGAAACACCATATATTTT. It specifies CASNPGLLSGNTIYF.

This chain connects TRBV7-9 to TRBJ2-7; D is unclear. Trimming shortened V by 5 bases and J by 0 bases, and 14 bases separated the two germline ends. The V gene's germline CDR1 is SEHNR and CDR2 FQNEAQ (reference sequence). This CDR3 contains 15 residues. The CDR3 here is CASSEDGLSSYEQYF. DNA for the CDR3: TGTGCCAGCAGCGAGGACGGCTTAAGCTCCTACGAGCAGTACTTC.

The chain carries TRBV5-1 and TRBJ1-6; a weak D match, TRBD1 (5 bases). Per germline, CDR1 SGHRS and CDR2 YFSETQ. The CDR3 covers 15 residues. Trimming pared 6 bases from V and 9 bases from J, leaving 19 bases between. The CDR3 sequence is CASTPGRLDGSPLHF. The CDR3 bases are TGCGCCAGCACCCCGGGACGGCTAGATGGTTCACCCCTCCACTTT.

The V and J genes are TRBV7-2 and TRBJ2-5; 7 bases match TRBD1. The germline V gene has CDR1 SGHTA and CDR2 FQGNSA. The CDR3 is made up of 15 amino acids. V lost 5 bases, J lost 5 bases, and 11 bases stayed unmatched. The CDR3, as DNA: TGTGCCAGCAGCCTCGGGACAGTGGGACGGGAGACCCAGTACTTC. This encodes CASSLGTVGRETQYF.

The V call is TRBV3-1 (or the pseudogene TRBV3-2), the J call TRBJ2-2; D gene uncertain. Trimming left V 4 bases short and J 4 bases short, with 10 bases between. This CDR3 is built from 14 residues. CDR1 is LGHDT and CDR2 is YNNKEL in the germline V gene (reference sequence). CDR3 residues: CASSPLQVTGELFF. The CDR3 DNA follows: TGTGCCAGCAGCCCGTTGCAGGTCACCGGGGAGCTGTTTTTT.

The chain combines TRBV9 with TRBJ2-3, with 9 bases lining up with TRBD2. CDR3 length equals 14 residues. Germline V gene data show CDR1 as SGDLS and CDR2 as YYNGEE. J was trimmed by 4 bases and V by 4 bases; bases with no gene match: 4. CDR3 DNA: TGTGCCAGCAGCTTTTTAGCGGGAGCAGATACGCAGTATTTT. Amino acid sequence: CASSFLAGADTQYF.

The chain couples TRBV7-8 to TRBJ2-7; 11 positions agree with TRBD2. V lost 5 bases to trimming and J lost 2 bases; unmatched junction nucleotides: 5. Germline lookup yields CDR1 SGHVS and CDR2 FQNEAQ. The CDR3 totals 15 residues. CDR3 sequence reads: CASSLGTSGTYEQYF. CDR3 in DNA: TGTGCCAGCAGCCTGGGGACTAGCGGAACCTACGAGCAGTACTTC.

This rearrangement joins TRBV3-1 (or the pseudogene TRBV3-2) to TRBJ1-4; 9 bases line up with TRBD1. Germline CDR1 is LGHDT and CDR2 is YNNKEL (reference sequence). After removal of 5 bases from V and 6 bases from J, the junction contained 10 bases not matched to a gene. The CDR3 has 16 residues. CDR3 sequence (DNA): TGTGCCAGCAGCTCCCTCGGGACAGGGTTTGATGAAAAACTGTTTTTT. As protein: CASSSLGTGFDEKLFF.

The chain has TRBV29-1 and TRBJ2-7; either TRBD1 or TRBD2 may supply D (5 bases each). Trimming cost V 2 bases and J 2 bases, with 13 bases left between them. The germline gives CDR1 SQVTM, CDR2 ANQGSEA. This CDR3 has 14 residues. Here the CDR3 DNA reads TGCAGCGTTGAAACACAGCAGGGACCCTACGAGCAGTACTTC. This sequence encodes CSVETQQGPYEQYF.

In this sample, this clone turned up a few times. The rearrangement joins TRBV7-2 to TRBJ2-1; the match to TRBD2 covers 7 bases. The CDR3 runs to 16 residues. After removal of 4 bases from V and 0 bases from J, the junction contained 6 bases not matched to a gene. Germline CDR1 reads SGHTA; CDR2 reads FQGNSA. Here the CDR3 DNA reads TGTGCCAGCAGCTGGGAGGGGTCGTTCTCCTACAATGAGCAGTTCTTC. This translates into CASSWEGSFSYNEQFF.